This T cell receptor (beta chain) was identified during a study of blood T cell repertoires in COVID-19. Background on the study: Researchers got acute and convalescent COVID-19 samples from the United States, Italy and Spain.

This CDR3 is built from 12 residues. Per germline, CDR1 SGHNT and CDR2 YENEEA. V lost 0 bases, J lost 8 bases, and 7 bases lay in between. Sequencing used immunoSEQ multiplex PCR; TCRdb keeps in-frame clones, though not all of them. The table records more than 200,000 clones, 85% to 90% of them present only once. The material sequenced was peripheral blood. This TCR derives from a woman aged 45-59 years with COVID-19, enrolled during active disease. This chain uses TRBV11-3 with TRBJ1-1; D uncertain. CDR3 DNA sequence: TGTGCCAGCAGCTTAGAGGCGGCGGAAGCTTTCTTT. Its translation is CASSLEAAEAFF.